These 3 T cell receptor beta chains originate from one sample sequenced in a study of naive and memory T cell subsets. Two oligonucleotides, mixed equimolar, formed the beta constant-region primer covering TRBC1 and TRBC2. TCRdb ran MiXCR on the UMI-ligation and nested PCR reads and lists one entry per CDR3 protein. The profile covers 120,000 to 150,000 distinct CDR3 sequences, with more than 15% appearing a single time and around 0.14% taken by the ten largest. Sequencing input: naive CD4+ T cells from blood. All receptors come from a human donor in good health.

This clonotype was detected a few times. J is TRBJ2-6 and V is TRBV10-3, with 7 bases lining up with TRBD1. The CDR3 loop spans 18 amino acids. With 6 bases clipped from V and 0 bases from J, the junction kept 11 bases outside the gene matches. Germline CDR1 and CDR2: ENHRY and SYGVKD. The CDR3 sequence: CAIRTGSNPLSGANVLTF. The CDR3 DNA reads TGTGCCATCAGGACAGGGTCTAATCCCCTCTCTGGGGCCAACGTCCTGACTTTC.

This chain uses TRBV12-3 or TRBV12-4 with TRBJ1-2; D call uncertain. The CDR3 has 13 amino acids. Trimming took 3 bases from V and 2 from J, leaving 7 bases between them. CDR3 nucleotides: TGTGCCAGCAGTTTTGGGGAGAACTATGGCTACACCTTC. Amino acid sequence: CASSFGENYGYTF.

Points on this clonotype: The conserved closing phenylalanine or tryptophan is absent in this CDR3, likely reflecting a read error. The rearrangement uses TRBV7-2 and TRBJ2-1; 8 bases map to TRBD2. J was trimmed by 2 bases and V by 1 base; bases with no gene match: 1. This CDR3 is 15 amino acids long. Germline CDR1 is SGHTA and CDR2 is FQGNSA. CDR3 nucleotide sequence: TGTGCCAGCAGCTTAGAACTAGCGGCCTACAATGAGCAGTTCCTC. Protein: CASSLELAAYNEQFL.